The entry that follows covers one T cell receptor beta chain sequence. Its cognate antigen has yet to be identified. One junction end does not reproduce the germline sequence, and a read error may be involved. The sample originates from a study of blood T cell repertoires in COVID-19 (dated by TCRdb to between 2020 and 2021). With regard to the full study: Collaborator samples came from the United States, Italy and Spain and covered acute and convalescent phases of COVID-19. The prospective study material was composed of cDNA or gDNA derived from T cells, B-cell-depleted T cells, or PBMCs. The dataset comprised deeply sampled blood TCRbeta repertoires from subjects exposed to, actively infected with, or recovered from COVID-19. A freely available public database, intended as a resource for researchers studying the immune response to SARS-CoV-2, is where the repertoires were released. The samples were drawn from the first 160 participants of the ongoing ImmuneRACE study and from over 950 subjects provided by 6 global collaborators. Nearly every sample came with metadata listing a de-identified subject ID, COVID-19 status, age in years and sex. Where available, HLA class I and class II types were obtained from metadata supplied by the sample provider rather than from assay-based typing. On the study overall, not on this receptor specifically: How much clinical and demographic metadata was included differed by source and by participant, and the metadata was provided uncurated.

As encoded in the germline V gene, CDR1 is SNHLY while CDR2 is FYNNEI. The cysteine opens and the phenylalanine closes a CDR3 of 15 amino acids. Solely the CDR3 DNA is kept, with 45 bases framed from the first base. The immunoSEQ Assay, a bias-controlled multiplex PCR, was used to amplify TCRbeta CDR3 regions from genomic DNA. Per the original workflow: The number of nucleated cells in each sample was estimated from the amplification of reference gene primers within the assay. To quantify the absolute abundance of each unique TCRbeta CDR3 rearrangement, sequence reads were collapsed and filtered. For each sample, productive Simpson clonality was calculated as the square root of Simpson's diversity index over productive rearrangements. TCRdb mirrors the immuneACCESS table, restricted to in-frame sequences. Some clones are absent from its copies; in checked studies, under half trace to an unresolved V gene, and the reason for the others is unknown. V and J calls plus clone size are reproduced from that table; the DNA served to infer D and trimming. The sample table lists about 340,000 clones, around 86% of them with a count of one. Around 6% of the sample is held by the ten biggest clonotypes.

In Seattle, one collaborating source enrolled patients while the infection was active and tracked those patients longitudinally over the course of disease. The collaborating institutions used their own protocols to collect whole blood in K2EDTA tubes. For TCRbeta analysis, collaborators shipped samples as frozen whole blood, isolated PBMCs, or DNA extracted from either of those sample types. The source is a woman aged 45-59 years with COVID-19, enrolled during active disease. Source material: peripheral blood. The chain is made from TRBV2 and TRBJ2-1; 10 central bases correspond to TRBD2. The DNA is TGTGCCAGCAGGGAAGAGCGGGAGGGAGCTGATGAGCAGTTCTTC. Its translation is CASREEREGADEQFF. The full variable domain, with segments outside the CDR3 supplied by the reference TRBV2 and TRBJ2-1 proteins, appears as EPEVTQTPSHQVTQMGQEVILRCVPISNHLYFYWYRQILGQKVEFLVSFYNNEISEKSEIFDDQFSVERPDGSNFTLKIRSTKLEDSAMYFCASREEREGADEQFFGPGTRLTVL.